The clone carrying this T cell receptor (beta chain) was seen only once. The data were taken from a study of CD8 T cells in Susac syndrome. The authors carried out high-throughput sequencing of TCR beta. They applied it to CD8+ and CD4+ T cells obtained from blood. TEMRA cells were FACS-enriched, while CD8+ and CD4+ T cells were negatively isolated. A quantity of about 0.5 to 1 ug RNA underwent reverse transcription using random hexamers. Across 54 Vbeta and 13 Jbeta, immunoSEQ multiplex PCR amplified TCR beta CDR3. TCRdb ran MiXCR on the immunoSEQ multiplex PCR reads and lists one entry per CDR3 protein. Found here are 150,000 to 200,000 distinct CDR3 sequences, 90% to 95% of them singletons; the top ten hold over 0.12%. Germline V gene lookup returns CDR1 SEHNR and CDR2 FQNEAQ (reference sequence). The CDR3 extends over 15 amino acids. With 5 bases removed from V and 0 bases from J, the gap between germline ends came to 8 bases.

This TCR came from a human donor in good health. The sample was CD4+ T cells from PBMCs. The chain couples TRBV7-9 to TRBJ2-6; D unresolved. The CDR3 nucleotides are TGTGCCAGCAGCCAGAGGAGCTCTGGGGCCAACGTCCTGACTTTC. It is translated as CASSQRSSGANVLTF. Drawing the rest from reference TRBV7-9 and TRBJ2-6, the complete variable domain is DTGVSQNPRHKITKRGQNVTFRCDPISEHNRLYWYRQTLGQGPEFLTYFQNEAQLEKSRLLSDRFSAERPKGSFSTLEIQRTEQGDSAMYLCASSQRSSGANVLTFGAGSRLTVL.